This TCR beta chain derives from a study of early T cells in non-severe SARS-CoV-2 infection. Study at large: The chains were unpaired, and the sequenced material was bulk RNA from unsorted whole blood.

Tagging with unique molecular identifiers was applied to individual cDNA molecules. TCRdb analysed the 5' RACE reads with MiXCR anew, one entry per CDR3 protein. The sample carries about 61,000 distinct CDR3 sequences, around 12% recorded once. The study, taken as a whole, reports: VDJdb matching skewed toward anti-spike CD8 responses, missing private and CD4 specificities.

The sample holds many counts of this clonotype. The antigen is unknown. CDR3 size: 14 residues. The V end lost 7 bases, the J end lost 5 bases, and 16 bases lay between the germline ends. The germline V gene has CDR1 SGHTA and CDR2 FQGNSA. This TCR derives from an adult who was a healthcare worker with PCR-confirmed SARS-CoV-2 infection or an uninfected control (not recorded which). The donor label of this sample is uncertain. Sequences were derived from whole blood, sampled at baseline. The chain joins TRBV7-2 to TRBJ2-3; D possibly corresponds to TRBD2 (6 bases). The DNA for the CDR3 is TGTGCCAGCATTAATTTGGGGGGAGGAGATACGCAGTATTTT. This gives the protein CASINLGGGDTQYF.